This T cell receptor (beta chain) was retrieved from a study of cytomegalovirus exposure and HLA in healthy donors. Looking at the study overall: Both the 95 to 150 validation repertoires and the approximately 670 first-cohort repertoires used the same platform, as reported by a later analysis. Study outcomes and limitations: Among TCR beta chains, those listed as cytomegalovirus-associated numbered over 150. Reportedly, diagnosis of cytomegalovirus status by the classifier showed high specificity and sensitivity.

The donors were in the approximately 130-subject validation cohort; that cohort was separate from the roughly 730-subject first cohort. Comments on this clone: Its antigen remains unknown.

The protocol was immunoSEQ multiplex PCR, while the TCRdb copy is restricted to in-frame clones and leaves out a portion. The sample records roughly 48,000 clones, about 88% being singletons. Between the trimmed V and J ends, which lost 5 bases and 2 bases, there was a span of 15 bases. This CDR3 spans 15 amino acids. Germline assignment: CDR1 SEHNR and CDR2 FQNEAQ (reference sequence). This sequence was found in a woman in her twenties or thirties in good health and CMV-seronegative. The sample was PBMCs. The chain links TRBV7-9 to TRBJ1-1, with D perhaps matching TRBD1 (6 bases). CDR3 nucleotide sequence: TGTGCCAGCAGCGCCGAGGGACATCAAAACACTGAAGCTTTCTTT. Protein sequence: CASSAEGHQNTEAFF. The variable domain in full, completed from reference TRBV7-9 and TRBJ1-1, reads DTGVSQNPRHKITKRGQNVTFRCDPISEHNRLYWYRQTLGQGPEFLTYFQNEAQLEKSRLLSDRFSAERPKGSFSTLEIQRTEQGDSAMYLCASSAEGHQNTEAFFGQGTRLTVV.